These 19 T cell receptor beta chains share one sample of origin, sequenced in a study of blood T cell repertoires in COVID-19. Produced via immunoSEQ multiplex PCR; TCRdb's table is partial and in-frame only. This table holds under 200,000 clones, 80% to 90% found once. Sequencing was done on a sample of peripheral blood. The source of these receptors is a woman aged 55-70 years with COVID-19, enrolled during active disease.

This chain links TRBV7-8 with TRBJ1-1, with 9 bases fitting TRBD1. Germline CDR1 is SGHVS and CDR2 is FQNEAQ. Trimming took 3 bases from V and 8 from J; bases not matched to a gene: 10. CDR3 length equals 15 residues. Written as DNA, the CDR3 is TGTGCCAGCAGCTTGGGGACAGGGCTTGGGGACGAAGCTTTCTTT. This encodes CASSLGTGLGDEAFF.

In its sample, this clone was seen a few times. The V and J genes are TRBV7-6 and TRBJ1-4; a weak D match, TRBD1 (5 bases). The CDR3 spans 17 residues. Trimming removed 1 base from V and 0 bases from J, with 12 bases in between. Germline V gives CDR1 SGHVS, CDR2 FNYEAQ. Here the CDR3 reads CASSLVQGRATNEKLFF. The DNA of the CDR3 is TGTGCCAGCAGCTTAGTTCAGGGCAGAGCAACTAATGAAAAACTGTTTTTT.

The gene calls are TRBV11-3 and TRBJ2-3, with 10 nucleotides matching TRBD2. CDR3 length: 15 amino acids. Germline trimming cut 1 base from V and 6 bases from J; bases unmatched to any gene: 4. Per the germline V gene, CDR1 is SGHNT and CDR2 is YENEEA. DNA of the CDR3: TGTGCCAGCAGCTTAGCTACTAGCGGGATGGATACGCAGTATTTT. It encodes CASSLATSGMDTQYF.

The CDR3 DNA reads as TGTGCCACCAGTGTAGACAGGGGCCCAGATACGCAGTATTTT. As protein: CATSVDRGPDTQYF. V is TRBV24-1 and J is TRBJ2-3; 8 positions agree with TRBD1. The CDR3 has 14 residues. The junction had 4 bases not matched to a gene; V was cut back by 5 bases and J by 4 bases. Germline CDR1 KGHDR, CDR2 SFDVKD.

The CDR3 sequence is CASTTYWGLSNQPQHF. DNA for the CDR3: TGTGCCAGTACAACTTATTGGGGGCTTAGCAATCAGCCCCAGCATTTT. The chain has TRBV19 and TRBJ1-5; weak D call: TRBD1 (6 bases). V was clipped by 7 bases and J by 0 bases, with 16 bases between them. The CDR3 loop spans 16 amino acids. Germline CDR1 and CDR2: LNHDA and SQIVND (reference sequence).

The rearrangement joins TRBV19 to TRBJ1-4; D is unclear. Deletions cut 6 bases from V and 7 bases from J, with 9 bases between. The CDR3 loop spans 12 amino acids. In germline, CDR1 is LNHDA, CDR2 SQIVND (reference sequence). The CDR3 DNA reads as TGTGCCAGTAGCCGAGTACGTGAAAAACTGTTTTTT. Translation: CASSRVREKLFF.

The CDR3 sequence: CASSLNNTGLSSYEQYF. In nucleotides, the CDR3 is TGCGCCAGCAGCTTGAATAATACAGGGTTGAGCTCCTACGAGCAGTACTTC. This sequence joins TRBV5-1 and TRBJ2-7; D might be TRBD1 (6 bases). In germline, CDR1 is SGHRS, CDR2 YFSETQ. The CDR3 covers 17 residues. Trimming stripped 1 base from V and 0 bases from J, with 17 bases between.

The count of this clone is one. The chain has TRBV6-5 and TRBJ2-7; TRBD2 agrees at 10 bases. CDR3 length: 15 amino acids. From germline, CDR1 is MNHEY and CDR2 SVGAGI. With V trimmed by 5 bases and J by 2 bases, 6 bases remained unmatched. CDR3 residues: CASSHTSGTAYEQYF. In nucleotides, the CDR3 is TGTGCCAGCAGTCACACTAGCGGGACCGCCTACGAGCAGTACTTC.

The genes are TRBV21-1 and TRBJ2-1; the D call of TRBD2 is as the table states it, not checked on the DNA. TRBV21-1 is a pseudogene locus. CDR3 length: 16 amino acids. The chain's CDR3 is CASSIMVAGKYNEQFF. The CDR3 DNA follows: TGTGCCAGCAGCATAATGGTAGCGGGAAAATACAATGAGCAGTTCTTC.

This chain connects TRBV3-1 (or the pseudogene TRBV3-2) to TRBJ1-2; D ambiguous. This CDR3 has 13 amino acids. The germline CDR1 and CDR2 sequences are LGHDT and YNNKEL (reference sequence). V lost 5 bases to trimming and J lost 3 bases, with 10 bases between them. The CDR3 protein is CASSIRLDYGYTF. CDR3 coding DNA: TGTGCCAGCAGCATTCGACTGGACTATGGCTACACCTTC.

The rearrangement joins TRBV27 to TRBJ1-5; possibly TRBD1 for D (5 bases). This CDR3 spans 13 amino acids. V was trimmed by 5 bases and J by 6 bases, leaving 11 bases between them. Germline V gives CDR1 MNHEY, CDR2 SMNVEV (reference sequence). CDR3 residues: CASSGDGSQPQHF. The DNA for the CDR3 is TGTGCCAGCAGTGGGGACGGGAGTCAGCCCCAGCATTTT.

The chain couples TRBV7-2 to TRBJ2-4; weak D call: TRBD2 (5 bases). In germline, CDR1 is SGHTA, CDR2 FQGNSA. Trimming stripped 3 bases from V and 0 bases from J, with 6 bases between. The CDR3 loop spans 14 amino acids. The CDR3 region is CASSLDLAKNIQYF. The CDR3 bases are TGTGCCAGCAGCTTGGACTTAGCCAAAAACATTCAGTACTTC.

In DNA, the CDR3 is TGCAGCGTTGTAGAAGGGACAGGGGGCGCCTCCTACGAGCAGTACTTC. Its protein product is CSVVEGTGGASYEQYF. The chain has TRBV29-1 and TRBJ2-7; 12 bases are a match to TRBD1. The CDR3 length is 16 residues. From germline, CDR1 is SQVTM and CDR2 ANQGSEA. V trimming: 4 bases; J trimming: 0 bases; junction bases outside the gene matches: 7.

This chain uses TRBV18 with TRBJ2-3, with 8 bases matching TRBD1. Per the germline V gene, CDR1 is KGHSH and CDR2 is LQKENI. This CDR3 has 15 amino acids. The J segment lost 2 bases and the V segment lost 3 bases, leaving 4 bases of the junction unmatched. The CDR3: CASSPRTGNTDTQYF. The CDR3 coding sequence is TGTGCCAGCTCACCTCGGACAGGGAACACAGATACGCAGTATTTT.

The chain joins TRBV29-1 to TRBJ2-7, with a tentative D call TRBD2 (6 bases). Looked up from germline, CDR1 is SQVTM and CDR2 is ANQGSEA. The CDR3 covers 13 residues. CDR3 region: CSCSRLDSYEQYF. The CDR3 nucleotides read TGCAGTTGTTCCCGACTAGATTCCTACGAGCAGTACTTC.

The rearrangement joins TRBV6-5 to TRBJ1-1; 10 bases are a match to TRBD1. V trimming: 6 bases; J trimming: 1 base; junction bases outside the gene matches: 2. The V gene's germline CDR1 is MNHEY and CDR2 SVGAGI. The length of the CDR3 is 14 residues. The DNA for the CDR3 is TGTGCCAGCAGGGACAGGGGGGGGAACACTGAAGCTTTCTTT. This codes for CASRDRGGNTEAFF.

A few counts support this clone. V and J are TRBV12-5 and TRBJ1-4; the D is unclear. This CDR3 has 16 amino acids. CDR1 and CDR2 from the germline V gene are LGHNT and FRNRAP. Deletions cut 5 bases from V and 8 bases from J, with 21 bases between. CDR3 residues: CASGQTGFVRGEKLFF. CDR3 bases: TGTGCTAGTGGTCAGACGGGGTTTGTAAGAGGGGAAAAACTGTTTTTT.

V gene TRBV3-1 (or the pseudogene TRBV3-2) combines with J gene TRBJ1-1; 9 bases align to TRBD1. Trimming took 2 bases from V and 4 from J; bases not matched to a gene: 5. Germline loops: CDR1 LGHDT, CDR2 YNNKEL (reference sequence). The CDR3 extends over 15 amino acids. CDR3 sequence reads: CASSQTQGARTEAFF. Written as DNA, the CDR3 is TGTGCCAGCAGCCAAACACAGGGGGCGCGCACTGAAGCTTTCTTT.

The V and J genes are TRBV6-1 and TRBJ1-5; D is unresolved. Germline V gene sequence: CDR1 MNHNS, CDR2 SASEGT. The CDR3 totals 16 residues. The ends were cut back, 4 bases at V and 1 base at J, with 14 bases in the middle. The CDR3 DNA sequence: TGTGCCAGCAGTGCTCGAGGAGGTAGGAGCAATCAGCCCCAGCATTTT. Amino acids: CASSARGGRSNQPQHF.